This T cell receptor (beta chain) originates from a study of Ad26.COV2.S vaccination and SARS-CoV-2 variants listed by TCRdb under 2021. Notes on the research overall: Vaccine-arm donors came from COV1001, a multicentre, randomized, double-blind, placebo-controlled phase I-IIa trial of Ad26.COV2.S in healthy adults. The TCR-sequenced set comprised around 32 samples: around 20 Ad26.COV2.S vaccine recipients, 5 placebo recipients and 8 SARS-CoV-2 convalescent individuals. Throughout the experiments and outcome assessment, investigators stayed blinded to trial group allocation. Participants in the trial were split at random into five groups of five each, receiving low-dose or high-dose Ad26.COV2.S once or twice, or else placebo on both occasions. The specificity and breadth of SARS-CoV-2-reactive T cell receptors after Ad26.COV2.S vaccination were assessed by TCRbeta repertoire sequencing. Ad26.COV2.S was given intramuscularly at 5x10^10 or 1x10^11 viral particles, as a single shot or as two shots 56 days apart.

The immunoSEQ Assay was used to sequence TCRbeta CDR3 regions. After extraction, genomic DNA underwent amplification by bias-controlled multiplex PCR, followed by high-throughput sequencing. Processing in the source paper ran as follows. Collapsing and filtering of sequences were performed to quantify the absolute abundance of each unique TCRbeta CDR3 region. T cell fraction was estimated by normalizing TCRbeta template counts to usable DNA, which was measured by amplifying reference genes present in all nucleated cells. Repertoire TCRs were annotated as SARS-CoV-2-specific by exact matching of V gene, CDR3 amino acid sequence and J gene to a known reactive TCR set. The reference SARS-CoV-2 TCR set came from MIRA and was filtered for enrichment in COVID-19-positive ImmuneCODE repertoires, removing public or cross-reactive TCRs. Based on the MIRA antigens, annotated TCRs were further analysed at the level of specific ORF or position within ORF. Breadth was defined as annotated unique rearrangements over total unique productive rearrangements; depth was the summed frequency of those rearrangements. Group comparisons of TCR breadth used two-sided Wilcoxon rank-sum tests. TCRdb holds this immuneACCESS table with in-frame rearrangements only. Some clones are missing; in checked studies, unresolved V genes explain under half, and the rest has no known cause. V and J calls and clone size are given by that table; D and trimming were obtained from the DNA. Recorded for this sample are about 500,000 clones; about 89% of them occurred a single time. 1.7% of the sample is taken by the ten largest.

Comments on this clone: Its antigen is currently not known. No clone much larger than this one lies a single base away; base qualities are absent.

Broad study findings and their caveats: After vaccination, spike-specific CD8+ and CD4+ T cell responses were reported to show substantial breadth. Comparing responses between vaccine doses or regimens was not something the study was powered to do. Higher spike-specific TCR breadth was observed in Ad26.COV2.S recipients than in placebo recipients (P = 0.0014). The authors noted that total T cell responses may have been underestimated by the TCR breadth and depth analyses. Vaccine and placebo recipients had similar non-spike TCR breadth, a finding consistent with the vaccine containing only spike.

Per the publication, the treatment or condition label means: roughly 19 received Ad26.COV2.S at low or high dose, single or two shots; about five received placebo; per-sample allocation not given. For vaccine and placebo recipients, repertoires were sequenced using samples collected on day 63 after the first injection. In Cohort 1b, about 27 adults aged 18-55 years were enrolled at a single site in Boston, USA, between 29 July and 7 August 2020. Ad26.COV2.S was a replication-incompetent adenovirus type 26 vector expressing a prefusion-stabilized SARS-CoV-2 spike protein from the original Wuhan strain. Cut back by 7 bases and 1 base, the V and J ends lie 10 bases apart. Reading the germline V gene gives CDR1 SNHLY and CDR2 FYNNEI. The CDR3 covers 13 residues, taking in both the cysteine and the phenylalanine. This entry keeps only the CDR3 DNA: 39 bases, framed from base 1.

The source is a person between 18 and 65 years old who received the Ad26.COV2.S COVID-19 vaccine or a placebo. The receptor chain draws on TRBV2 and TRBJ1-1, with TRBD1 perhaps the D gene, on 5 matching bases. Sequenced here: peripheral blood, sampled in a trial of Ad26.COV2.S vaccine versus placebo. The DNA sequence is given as TGTGCCAGCACCCTAGGACAGAACACTGAAGCTTTCTTT. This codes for CASTLGQNTEAFF.